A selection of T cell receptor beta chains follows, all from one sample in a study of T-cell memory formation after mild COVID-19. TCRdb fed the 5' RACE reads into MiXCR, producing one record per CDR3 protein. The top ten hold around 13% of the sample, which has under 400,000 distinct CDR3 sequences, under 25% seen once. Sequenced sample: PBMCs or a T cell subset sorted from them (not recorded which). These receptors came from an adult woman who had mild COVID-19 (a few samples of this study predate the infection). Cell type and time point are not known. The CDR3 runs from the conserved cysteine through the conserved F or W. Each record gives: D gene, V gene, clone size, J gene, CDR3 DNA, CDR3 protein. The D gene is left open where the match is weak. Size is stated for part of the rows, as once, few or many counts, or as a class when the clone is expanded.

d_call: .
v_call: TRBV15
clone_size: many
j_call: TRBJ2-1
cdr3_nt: TGTGCCACCAGCGAAACCCCGGACAGAAACAATGAGCAGTTCTTC
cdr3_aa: CATSETPDRNNEQFF

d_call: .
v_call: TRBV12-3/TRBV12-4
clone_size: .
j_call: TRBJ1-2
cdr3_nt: TGTGCCAGCAGTTTAACTCCCTATGGCTACACCTTC
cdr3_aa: CASSLTPYGYTF

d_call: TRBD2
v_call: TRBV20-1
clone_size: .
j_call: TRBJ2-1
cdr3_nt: TGCAGTGCTATCGGGACTAGCGACAATGAGCAGTTCTTC
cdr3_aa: CSAIGTSDNEQFF

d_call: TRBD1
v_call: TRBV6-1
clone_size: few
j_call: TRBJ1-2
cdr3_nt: TGTGCCAGCAGTGAATTTACAGGGGGCAACTATGGCTACACCTTC
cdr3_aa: CASSEFTGGNYGYTF

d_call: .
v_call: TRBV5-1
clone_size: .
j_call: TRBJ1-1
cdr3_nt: TGCGCCAGCAGCTTGACGACCGGCAGAAGGAACACTGAAGCTTTCTTT
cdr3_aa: CASSLTTGRRNTEAFF

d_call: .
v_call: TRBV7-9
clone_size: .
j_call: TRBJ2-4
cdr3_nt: TGTGCCAGCAGCTTAGATTTAGGCGGGAAAAACATTCAGTACTTC
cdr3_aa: CASSLDLGGKNIQYF

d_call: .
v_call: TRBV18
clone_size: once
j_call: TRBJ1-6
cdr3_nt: TGTGCCAGCTCACTCAAGGATAATTCACCCCTCCACTTT
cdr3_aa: CASSLKDNSPLHF

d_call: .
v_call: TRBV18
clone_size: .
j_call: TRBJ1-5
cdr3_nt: TGTGCCAGCTCACAGGCCGGGGGGCGGCAGCCCCAGCATTTT
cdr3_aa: CASSQAGGRQPQHF

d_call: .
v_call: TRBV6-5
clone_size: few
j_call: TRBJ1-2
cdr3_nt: TGTGCCAGCAGTCCCCCGCAATCTAACTATGGCTACACCTTC
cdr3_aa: CASSPPQSNYGYTF

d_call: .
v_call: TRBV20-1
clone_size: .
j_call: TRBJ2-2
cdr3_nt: TGCAGTGCTAGGTATCACACCGGGGAGCTGTTTTTT
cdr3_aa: CSARYHTGELFF

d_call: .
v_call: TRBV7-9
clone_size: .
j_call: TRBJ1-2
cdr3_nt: TGTGCCAGCAGTTCCGGACAAACATATGGCTACACCTTC
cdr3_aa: CASSSGQTYGYTF

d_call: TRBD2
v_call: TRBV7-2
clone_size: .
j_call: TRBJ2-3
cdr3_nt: TGTGCCAGCAGCCCCGTAGCGGGAGCAGCCCCAGATACGCAGTATTTT
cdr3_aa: CASSPVAGAAPDTQYF

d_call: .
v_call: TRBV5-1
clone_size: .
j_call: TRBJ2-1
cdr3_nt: TGCGCCAGCAGCCCGCCCCCAGGAATGCAGTTCTTC
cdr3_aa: CASSPPPGMQFF

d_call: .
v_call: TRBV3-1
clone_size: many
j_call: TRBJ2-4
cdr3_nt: TGTGCCAGCAGCCAAGCGGGATTGGACATTCAGTACTTC
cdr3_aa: CASSQAGLDIQYF

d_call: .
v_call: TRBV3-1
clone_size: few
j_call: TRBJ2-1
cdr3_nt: TGTGCCAGCAGCCAAGATCAGGCAATCTACAATGAGCAGTTCTTC
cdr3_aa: CASSQDQAIYNEQFF

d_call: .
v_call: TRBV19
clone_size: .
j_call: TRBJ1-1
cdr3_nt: TGTGCCAGTAGTATAGGTACTTCATGGGAAGCTTTCTTT
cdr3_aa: CASSIGTSWEAFF

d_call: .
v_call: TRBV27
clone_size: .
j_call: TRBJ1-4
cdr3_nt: TGTGCCAGCAGTTTAGGGTATACAGGGACTCTCAATGAAAAACTGTTTTTT
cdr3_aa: CASSLGYTGTLNEKLFF

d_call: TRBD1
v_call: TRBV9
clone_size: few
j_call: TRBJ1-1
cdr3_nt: TGTGCCAGCAGCGCTTGGACAGGGGTGGACAGTGAAGCTTTCTTT
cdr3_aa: CASSAWTGVDSEAFF

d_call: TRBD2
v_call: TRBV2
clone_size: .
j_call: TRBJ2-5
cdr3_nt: TGTGCCAGCTCGCGGGAGATAACAGAGACCCAGTACTTC
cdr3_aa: CASSREITETQYF

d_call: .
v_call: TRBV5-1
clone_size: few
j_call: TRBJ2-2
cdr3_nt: TGCGCCAGCAGCTTAGAACAGAACACCGGGGAGCTGTTTTTT
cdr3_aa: CASSLEQNTGELFF

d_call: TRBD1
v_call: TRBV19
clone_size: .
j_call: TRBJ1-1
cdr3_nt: TGTGCCAGTAGTCTGACAGGGGGTTCATCAGAGGCTTTCTTT
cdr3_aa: CASSLTGGSSEAFF

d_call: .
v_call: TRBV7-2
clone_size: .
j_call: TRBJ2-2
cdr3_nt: TGTGCCAGCAGCTTCTCAATAAGGGACGGGGAGCTGTTTTTT
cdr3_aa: CASSFSIRDGELFF

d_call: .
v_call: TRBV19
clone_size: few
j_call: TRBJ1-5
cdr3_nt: TGTGCCAGTAGTTCGTCCCTGCCCCAGCATTTT
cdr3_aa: CASSSSLPQHF

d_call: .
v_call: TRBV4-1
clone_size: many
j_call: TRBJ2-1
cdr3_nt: TGCGCCAGCAGCCAAGATTCGGGGACCATCAATGAGCAGTTCTTC
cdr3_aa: CASSQDSGTINEQFF

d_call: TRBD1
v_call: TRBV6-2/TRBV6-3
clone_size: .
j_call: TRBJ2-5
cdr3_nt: TGTGCCAGCAGCAACGGGACAGTTCAAGAGACCCAGTACTTC
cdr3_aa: CASSNGTVQETQYF

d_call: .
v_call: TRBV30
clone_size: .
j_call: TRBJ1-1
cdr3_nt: TGTGCCTGGAGTCCACCCACCTATTGG
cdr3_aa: CAWSPPTYW